Listed here are 26 T cell receptor beta chains from one sample, sequenced in a study of blood T cell repertoires in COVID-19. Assay used: immunoSEQ multiplex PCR; TCRdb lists only in-frame clones, some missing. The table records roughly 200,000 clones, approximately 84% of them present only once. The sample taken for sequencing was peripheral blood. The receptors were sampled from a woman in her 70s with active or convalescent COVID-19.

J is TRBJ2-5 and V is TRBV19, with D perhaps TRBD1 (6 bases). CDR1 is LNHDA, CDR2 SQIVND, per germline (reference sequence). The CDR3 has 14 amino acids. With 5 bases removed from V and 3 bases from J, the gap between germline ends came to 13 bases. CDR3 DNA sequence: TGTGCCAGTAGTGATCCGGGACATAAAGAGACCCAGTACTTC. It specifies CASSDPGHKETQYF.

In its sample, this clone was seen once. The chain's CDR3 is CASSYSSGRLHEQYF. The CDR3 DNA sequence: TGCGCCAGCAGCTACTCTAGCGGGAGGCTACACGAGCAGTACTTC. The chain couples TRBV5-1 to TRBJ2-7; 11 positions match TRBD2. The length of the CDR3 is 15 residues. V was clipped by 3 bases and J by 5 bases; unmatched bases: 7. Per germline, CDR1 SGHRS and CDR2 YFSETQ.

This clone showed up just a few times. The chain couples TRBV28 to TRBJ1-2; 9 bases fit TRBD1. This CDR3 comprises 15 residues. The germline gives CDR1 MDHEN, CDR2 SYDVKM. Trimming took 2 bases from V and 8 from J; bases not matched to a gene: 9. CDR3 region: CASSLRPGTGWGYTF. The CDR3 DNA is TGTGCCAGCAGTTTAAGGCCCGGGACAGGGTGGGGCTACACCTTC.

The CDR3 DNA reads as TGTGCCAGCAGCTTAGTCCGACTAGCGGGAGGTGGGGATACGCAGTATTTT. This sequence encodes CASSLVRLAGGGDTQYF. The V gene is TRBV11-2, the J gene TRBJ2-3; TRBD2 matches at 13 bases. Germline-derived CDR1 and CDR2 are SGHAT and FQNNGV. The CDR3 runs to 17 residues. Losses at the gene ends were 1 base for V and 6 bases for J; bases not matched to a gene: 7.

This chain joins TRBV10-1 and TRBJ2-7; 10 bases match TRBD2. Germline assignment: CDR1 WNHNN and CDR2 SYGVQD (reference sequence). V lost 4 bases to trimming and J lost 1 base; unmatched junction nucleotides: 7. The CDR3 loop spans 16 amino acids. For the CDR3, the DNA is TGCGCCAGCAGTGGACGACTAGCGGGCAGGTCCTACGAGCAGTACTTC. Translating gives CASSGRLAGRSYEQYF.

V gene TRBV6-5 combines with J gene TRBJ1-2; D gene unclear. This CDR3 has 15 amino acids. Germline CDR1 MNHEY, CDR2 SVGAGI. V was clipped by 10 bases and J by 4 bases, with 22 bases between them. Here the CDR3 DNA reads TGTGCCACCACCCGAAGCGCCGCTCCCCTCTATGGCTACACCTTC. Protein sequence: CATTRSAAPLYGYTF.

The chain is built from TRBV27 and TRBJ2-2, with 9 positions matching TRBD2. The V gene end was trimmed by 6 bases and the J gene end by 4 bases; junction bases not matched to a gene: 6. Per germline, CDR1 MNHEY and CDR2 SMNVEV (reference sequence). CDR3 length: 15 amino acids. The CDR3 is CASRRGGAGTGELFF. CDR3 sequence (DNA): TGTGCCAGCAGGCGGGGGGGGGCGGGCACCGGGGAGCTGTTTTTT.

This sequence joins TRBV25-1 and TRBJ2-1, with D perhaps TRBD2 (6 bases). The CDR3 length is 13 residues. Looked up from germline, CDR1 is MGHDK and CDR2 is SYGVNS. V was clipped by 4 bases and J by 3 bases, with 7 bases between them. The CDR3 region has the DNA TGTGCCAGCAGTGGCGGGAACTACAATGAGCAGTTCTTC. This codes for CASSGGNYNEQFF. The full variable domain, completed using reference TRBV25-1 and TRBJ2-1, is EADIYQTPRYLVIGTGKKITLECSQTMGHDKMYWYQQDPGMELHLIHYSYGVNSTEKGDLSSESTVSRIRTEHFPLTLESARPSHTSQYLCASSGGNYNEQFFGPGTRLTVL.

The chain links TRBV3-1 (or the pseudogene TRBV3-2) to TRBJ1-2; 9 bases line up with TRBD1. Germline V gene lookup returns CDR1 LGHDT and CDR2 YNNKEL (reference sequence). The CDR3 runs to 14 residues. V lost 6 bases, J lost 6 bases, and 8 bases stayed unmatched. The CDR3 bases are TGTGCCAGCAGTTCACAGGGGGCTGGGGATGGCTACACCTTC. This gives the protein CASSSQGAGDGYTF.

The rearrangement links TRBV5-1 to TRBJ2-3; TRBD1 agrees at 7 bases. The CDR3 loop spans 14 amino acids. Germline CDR1 and CDR2: SGHRS and YFSETQ. J lost 3 bases, V lost 0 bases, and 1 base had no gene match. The CDR3 here is CASSLATGTDTQYF. The DNA of the CDR3 is TGCGCCAGCAGCTTGGCGACAGGGACAGATACGCAGTATTTT.

The rearrangement uses TRBV25-1 and TRBJ2-1, with TRBD2 as a possible D gene (6 bases). Looked up from germline, CDR1 is MGHDK and CDR2 is SYGVNS. The germline V and J ends were trimmed by 5 bases and 4 bases, with 15 bases remaining between them. CDR3 length equals 15 residues. Here the CDR3 reads CASSSLGGRYNEQFF. CDR3 in DNA: TGTGCCAGCAGTTCCCTTGGGGGGAGATACAATGAGCAGTTCTTC.

This chain links TRBV19 with TRBJ1-4, with D tentatively TRBD1 (6 bases). Deletions cut 6 bases from V and 8 bases from J, with 19 bases between. CDR3 length: 15 amino acids. CDR1 and CDR2 from the germline V gene are LNHDA and SQIVND (reference sequence). The CDR3 nucleotides are TGTGCCAGTAGAGTTACAGGGACCCCGGAGGAAAAACTGTTTTTT. This encodes CASRVTGTPEEKLFF.

This clone has a handful of counts. The V gene is TRBV27, the J gene TRBJ1-6; no reliable D call. In germline, CDR1 is MNHEY, CDR2 SMNVEV (reference sequence). V lost 6 bases and J lost 5, with 17 bases in between. This CDR3 contains 16 residues. The CDR3 region is CASRPGLQSNNSPLHF. CDR3 coding DNA: TGTGCCAGCAGGCCCGGTCTACAGTCTAATAATTCACCCCTCCACTTT.

This clone occurred a few times. The chain carries TRBV18 and TRBJ1-4; 7 bases fit TRBD1. Germline CDR1 reads KGHSH; CDR2 reads LQKENI. The CDR3 extends over 14 amino acids. J was trimmed by 8 bases and V by 6 bases; bases with no gene match: 9. The CDR3 sequence: CASSTLRGEEKLFF. DNA for the CDR3: TGTGCCAGCTCCACCCTCAGGGGGGAGGAAAAACTGTTTTTT.

The rearrangement uses TRBV11-2 and TRBJ2-3; 8 bases are shared with TRBD2. CDR3 length: 17 amino acids. With V trimmed by 1 base and J by 1 base, 7 bases remained unmatched. Germline assignment: CDR1 SGHAT and CDR2 FQNNGV. The CDR3 DNA is TGTGCCAGCAGCTTAGCCCGCAGCGGGAGTGGCACAGATACGCAGTATTTT. This codes for CASSLARSGSGTDTQYF.

The chain is built from TRBV28 and TRBJ2-1, with 7 nucleotides matching TRBD2. Germline V gene lookup returns CDR1 MDHEN and CDR2 SYDVKM. Trimming at V came to 6 bases and at J to 5 bases, leaving 4 bases not matched to a gene. The CDR3 contains 13 residues. The CDR3 region has the DNA TGTGCCAGCAGGGCTAGCGGAAACAATGAGCAGTTCTTC. It is translated as CASRASGNNEQFF.

V and J are TRBV6-4 and TRBJ1-5; 12 bases are a match to TRBD1. This CDR3 has 15 amino acids. The V gene's germline CDR1 is MRHNA and CDR2 SNTAGT. V dropped 6 bases and J dropped 6; count of bases not matched to a gene: 6. For the CDR3, the DNA is TGTGCCAGCAGCCGGGACAGGGGGCCTAGTCAGCCCCAGCATTTT. This translates into CASSRDRGPSQPQHF.

This sequence joins TRBV6-5 and TRBJ1-5; TRBD1 matches at 9 bases. J lost 0 bases, V lost 8 bases, and 5 bases had no gene match. The CDR3 covers 15 residues. Germline V gene data show CDR1 as MNHEY and CDR2 as SVGAGI. The CDR3 coding sequence is TGTGCCAGCTCGACAGGGGGACTTAGCAATCAGCCCCAGCATTTT. Translated: CASSTGGLSNQPQHF.

This chain links TRBV20-1 with TRBJ2-3, with a tentative D call TRBD2 (6 bases). CDR3 length: 11 residues. The germline V and J ends were trimmed by 7 bases and 9 bases, with 14 bases remaining between them. Germline assignment: CDR1 DFQATT and CDR2 SNEGSKA (reference sequence). CDR3 in amino acids: CSGGDSWTQYF. CDR3 sequence (DNA): TGCAGTGGAGGGGACTCCTGGACGCAGTATTTT.

For this clone: In the same sample, other DNA sequences code for this CDR3. V gene TRBV6-5 combines with J gene TRBJ1-1; D perhaps matches TRBD1 (5 bases). The germline gives CDR1 MNHEY, CDR2 SVGAGI. The CDR3 has 14 amino acids. The V end lost 0 bases, the J end lost 5 bases, and 10 bases lay between the germline ends. CDR3 sequence reads: CASSYSRGRTEAFF. Here the CDR3 DNA reads TGTGCCAGCAGTTACTCGCGGGGGAGGACTGAAGCTTTCTTT.

This chain uses TRBV30 with TRBJ2-7, with D unresolved. The CDR3 is made up of 12 amino acids. Germline V gives CDR1 GTSNPN, CDR2 SVGIG (reference sequence). V dropped 3 bases and J dropped 4 bases, with 10 bases sitting between them. CDR3 amino acids: CAWSPLSYEQYF. CDR3 sequence (DNA): TGTGCCTGGAGCCCCTTGTCGTACGAGCAGTACTTC. Using reference TRBV30 and TRBJ2-7 for the parts outside the CDR3, the full variable domain is SQTIHQWPATLVQPVGSPLSLECTVEGTSNPNLYWYRQAAGRGLQLLFYSVGIGQISSEVPQNLSASRPQDRQFILSSKKLLLSDSGFYLCAWSPLSYEQYFGPGTRLTVT.

The V call is TRBV18, the J call TRBJ2-5; D is perhaps TRBD1 (5 bases). V lost 0 bases and J lost 5, with 10 bases in between. This CDR3 spans 14 amino acids. Germline values: CDR1 KGHSH, CDR2 LQKENI. CDR3 amino acids: CASSPPSRVETQYF. CDR3 DNA sequence: TGTGCCAGCTCACCACCCTCCAGGGTTGAGACCCAGTACTTC.

The chain has TRBV27 and TRBJ1-3, with unresolved D. Germline CDR1 is MNHEY and CDR2 is SMNVEV (reference sequence). Trimming stripped 2 bases from V and 4 bases from J, with 12 bases between. CDR3 length equals 15 residues. The CDR3 nucleotides are TGTGCCAGCAGTTTACGGTTACAGAAGGGAAACACCATATATTTT. Translating it yields CASSLRLQKGNTIYF.

This sequence joins TRBV19 and TRBJ2-7, with 8 bases lining up with TRBD1. The CDR3 covers 14 residues. The J segment lost 6 bases and the V segment lost 3 bases, leaving 7 bases of the junction unmatched. CDR1 is LNHDA, CDR2 SQIVND, per germline (reference sequence). The CDR3 reads CASSIIADRAEQYF. The CDR3 DNA follows: TGTGCCAGTAGTATTATCGCGGACAGGGCCGAGCAGTACTTC.

The CDR3 nucleotides read TGCGCCAGCAGGAAGACAGGGTCCTACAATGAGCAGTTCTTC. Its translation is CASRKTGSYNEQFF. The chain recombines TRBV4-1 with TRBJ2-1; 7 nucleotides line up with TRBD1. Losses at the gene ends were 6 bases for V and 1 base for J; bases not matched to a gene: 3. This CDR3 contains 14 residues. Germline lookup yields CDR1 MGHRA and CDR2 YSYEKL.

J is TRBJ2-7 and V is TRBV14; a weak D match, TRBD2 (7 bases). In germline, CDR1 is SGHDN, CDR2 FVKESK. Trimming removed 4 bases at V and 2 bases at J, with 12 bases between. The CDR3 is made up of 14 amino acids. In DNA, the CDR3 is TGTGCCAGCAGCCCTCGAGGGGGGGCCTACGAGCAGTACTTC. Residues: CASSPRGGAYEQYF.